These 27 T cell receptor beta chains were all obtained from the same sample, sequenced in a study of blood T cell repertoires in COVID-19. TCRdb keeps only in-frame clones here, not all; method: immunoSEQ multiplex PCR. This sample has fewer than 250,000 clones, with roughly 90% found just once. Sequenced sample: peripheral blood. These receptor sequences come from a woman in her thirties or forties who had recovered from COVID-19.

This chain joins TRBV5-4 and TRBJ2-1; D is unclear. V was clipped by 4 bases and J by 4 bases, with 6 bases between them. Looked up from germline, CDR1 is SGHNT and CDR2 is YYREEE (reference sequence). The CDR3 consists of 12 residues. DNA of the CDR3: TGTGCCAGCAGCGTAGATTACAATGAGCAGTTCTTC. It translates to CASSVDYNEQFF.

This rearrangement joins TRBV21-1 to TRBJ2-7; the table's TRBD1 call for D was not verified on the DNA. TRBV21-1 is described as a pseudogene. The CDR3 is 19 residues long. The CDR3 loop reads CASSKVAPPGDTLSYEQYF. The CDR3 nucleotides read TGTGCCAGCAGCAAAGTTGCGCCACCCGGCGACACTCTCTCCTACGAGCAGTACTTC.

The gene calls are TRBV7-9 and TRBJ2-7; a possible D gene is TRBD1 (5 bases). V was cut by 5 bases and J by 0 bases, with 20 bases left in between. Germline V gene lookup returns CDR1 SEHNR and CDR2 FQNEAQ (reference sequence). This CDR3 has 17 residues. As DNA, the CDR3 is TGTGCCAGCAGCCACTGGCGATGGGGCAGCCACTCCTACGAGCAGTACTTC. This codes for CASSHWRWGSHSYEQYF.

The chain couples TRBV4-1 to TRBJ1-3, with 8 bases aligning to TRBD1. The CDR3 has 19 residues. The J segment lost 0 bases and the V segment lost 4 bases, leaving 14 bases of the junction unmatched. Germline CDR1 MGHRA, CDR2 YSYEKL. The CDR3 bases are TGCGCCAGCAGCCTGGAGACAGGGGAGACCCTAAACTCTGGAAACACCATATATTTT. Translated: CASSLETGETLNSGNTIYF.

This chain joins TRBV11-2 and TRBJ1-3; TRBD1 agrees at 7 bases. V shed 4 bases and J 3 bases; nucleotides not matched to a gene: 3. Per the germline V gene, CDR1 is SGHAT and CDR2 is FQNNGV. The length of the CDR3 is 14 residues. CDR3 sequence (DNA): TGTGCCAGCAGCTCACAGGGGAGTGGAAACACCATATATTTT. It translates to CASSSQGSGNTIYF.

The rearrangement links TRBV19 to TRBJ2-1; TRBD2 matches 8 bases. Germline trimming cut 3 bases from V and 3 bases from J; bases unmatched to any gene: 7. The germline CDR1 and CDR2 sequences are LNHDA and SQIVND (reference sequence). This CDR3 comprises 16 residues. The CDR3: CASSIIPAGDYNEQFF. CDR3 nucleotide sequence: TGTGCCAGTAGTATTATTCCAGCGGGAGACTACAATGAGCAGTTCTTC.

CDR3 sequence (DNA): TGTGCCAGCAGCCCCTCTCACGGGGTTTCCTCCTCACCCCTCCACTTT. Protein sequence: CASSPSHGVSSSPLHF. J is TRBJ1-6 and V is TRBV7-2; no clear D gene. In germline, CDR1 is SGHTA, CDR2 FQGNSA. With 5 bases removed from V and 10 bases from J, the gap between germline ends came to 21 bases. CDR3 length equals 16 residues.

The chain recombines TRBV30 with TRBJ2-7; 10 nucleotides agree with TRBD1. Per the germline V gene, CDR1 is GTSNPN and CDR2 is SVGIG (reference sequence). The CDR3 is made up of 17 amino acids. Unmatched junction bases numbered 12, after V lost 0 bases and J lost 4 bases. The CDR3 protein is CAWSVGTGVRRRYEQYF. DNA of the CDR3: TGTGCCTGGAGTGTAGGGACAGGGGTCAGAAGGAGGTACGAGCAGTACTTC.

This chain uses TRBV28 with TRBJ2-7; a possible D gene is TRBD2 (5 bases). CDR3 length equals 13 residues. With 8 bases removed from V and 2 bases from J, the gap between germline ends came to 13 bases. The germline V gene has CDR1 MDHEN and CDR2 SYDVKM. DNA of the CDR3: TGTGCCAGCGCACTGAGGGTACCCTACGAGCAGTACTTC. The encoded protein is CASALRVPYEQYF.

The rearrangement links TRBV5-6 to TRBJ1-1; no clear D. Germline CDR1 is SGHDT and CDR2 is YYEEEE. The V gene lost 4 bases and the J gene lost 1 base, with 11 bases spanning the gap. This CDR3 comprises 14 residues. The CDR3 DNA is TGTGCCAGCAGCCCGCCCTACGAGAACACTGAAGCTTTCTTT. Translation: CASSPPYENTEAFF. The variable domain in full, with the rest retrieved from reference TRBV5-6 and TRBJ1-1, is DAGVTQSPTHLIKTRGQQVTLRCSPKSGHDTVSWYQQALGQGPQFIFQYYEEEERQRGNFPDRFSGHQFPNYSSELNVNALLLGDSALYLCASSPPYENTEAFFGQGTRLTVV.

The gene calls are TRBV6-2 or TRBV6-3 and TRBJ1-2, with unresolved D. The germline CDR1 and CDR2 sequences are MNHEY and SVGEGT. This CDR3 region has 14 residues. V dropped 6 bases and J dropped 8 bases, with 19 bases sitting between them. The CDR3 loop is CASSRDERAGGYTF. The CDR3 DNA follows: TGTGCCAGCAGCAGAGACGAAAGGGCGGGCGGCTACACCTTC.

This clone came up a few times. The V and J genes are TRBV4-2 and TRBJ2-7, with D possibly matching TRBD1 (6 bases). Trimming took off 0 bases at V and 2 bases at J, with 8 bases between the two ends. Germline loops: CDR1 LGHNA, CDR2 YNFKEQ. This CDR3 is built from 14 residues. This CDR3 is CASSQDNRAYEQYF. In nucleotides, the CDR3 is TGTGCCAGCAGCCAAGATAACAGGGCCTACGAGCAGTACTTC.

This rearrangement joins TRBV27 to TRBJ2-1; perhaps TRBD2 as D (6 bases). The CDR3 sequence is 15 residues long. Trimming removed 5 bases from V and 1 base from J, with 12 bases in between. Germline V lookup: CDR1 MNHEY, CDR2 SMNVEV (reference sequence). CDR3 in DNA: TGTGCCAGCAGTCGAGCGGGCGGGTCCTACAATGAGCAGTTCTTC. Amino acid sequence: CASSRAGGSYNEQFF.

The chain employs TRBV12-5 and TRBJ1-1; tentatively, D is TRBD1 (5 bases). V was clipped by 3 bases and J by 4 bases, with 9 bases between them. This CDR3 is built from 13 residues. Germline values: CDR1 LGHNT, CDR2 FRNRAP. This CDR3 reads CASGFQGATEAFF. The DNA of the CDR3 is TGTGCTAGTGGTTTTCAAGGGGCCACTGAAGCTTTCTTT. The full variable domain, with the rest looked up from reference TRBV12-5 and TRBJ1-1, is DARVTQTPRHKVTEMGQEVTMRCQPILGHNTVFWYRQTMMQGLELLAYFRNRAPLDDSGMPKDRFSAEMPDATLATLKIQPSEPRDSAVYFCASGFQGATEAFFGQGTRLTVV.

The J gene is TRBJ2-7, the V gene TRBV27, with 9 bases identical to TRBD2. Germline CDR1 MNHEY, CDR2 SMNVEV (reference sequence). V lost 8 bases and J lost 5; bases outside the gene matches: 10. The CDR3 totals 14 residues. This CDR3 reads CASRVAGVWDEQYF. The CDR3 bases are TGTGCCAGCCGGGTAGCGGGAGTTTGGGACGAGCAGTACTTC.

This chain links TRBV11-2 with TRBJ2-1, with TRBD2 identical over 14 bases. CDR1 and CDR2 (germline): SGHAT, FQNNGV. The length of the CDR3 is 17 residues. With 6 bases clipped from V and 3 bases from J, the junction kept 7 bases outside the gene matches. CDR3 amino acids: CASSGTSGSLLYNEQFF. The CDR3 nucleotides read TGTGCCAGCAGTGGGACTAGCGGGAGTCTACTCTACAATGAGCAGTTCTTC.

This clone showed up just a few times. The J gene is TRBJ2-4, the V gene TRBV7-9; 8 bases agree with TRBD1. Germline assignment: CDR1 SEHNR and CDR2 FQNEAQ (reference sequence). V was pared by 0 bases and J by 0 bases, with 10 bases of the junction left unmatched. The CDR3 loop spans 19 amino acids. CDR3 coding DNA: TGTGCCAGCAGCTTAGCGTTGGGGACAGGAGCTCTAGCCAAAAACATTCAGTACTTC. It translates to CASSLALGTGALAKNIQYF.

The CDR3 region has the DNA TGCAGCGTCCAAGAGGGCGCGGGGAGCTCCTACGAGCAGTACTTC. Translation gives CSVQEGAGSSYEQYF. The chain uses TRBV29-1 and TRBJ2-7; maybe TRBD2 (6 bases). Trimming removed 6 bases from V and 0 bases from J, with 18 bases in between. The CDR3 consists of 15 residues. Germline CDR1 is SQVTM and CDR2 is ANQGSEA.

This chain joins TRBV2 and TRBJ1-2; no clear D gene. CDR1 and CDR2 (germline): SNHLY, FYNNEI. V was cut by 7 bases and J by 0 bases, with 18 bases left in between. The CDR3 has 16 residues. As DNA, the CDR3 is TGTGCCAGCAACCAAGTACGGGATCCTTCTAACTATGGCTACACCTTC. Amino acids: CASNQVRDPSNYGYTF.

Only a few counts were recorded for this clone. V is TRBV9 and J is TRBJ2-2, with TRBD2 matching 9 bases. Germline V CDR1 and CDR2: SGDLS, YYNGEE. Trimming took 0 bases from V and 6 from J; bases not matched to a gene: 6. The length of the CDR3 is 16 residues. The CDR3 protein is CASSVGGGRGSGELFF. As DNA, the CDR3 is TGTGCCAGCAGCGTAGGCGGCGGGAGGGGATCCGGGGAGCTGTTTTTT. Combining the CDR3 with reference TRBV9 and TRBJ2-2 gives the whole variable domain DSGVTQTPKHLITATGQRVTLRCSPRSGDLSVYWYQQSLDQGLQFLIQYYNGEERAKGNILERFSAQQFPDLHSELNLSSLELGDSALYFCASSVGGGRGSGELFFGEGSRLTVL.

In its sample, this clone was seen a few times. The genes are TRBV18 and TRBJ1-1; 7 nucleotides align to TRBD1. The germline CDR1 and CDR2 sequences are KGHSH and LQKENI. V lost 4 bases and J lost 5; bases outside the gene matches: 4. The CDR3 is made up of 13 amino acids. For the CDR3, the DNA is TGTGCCAGCTCACAGGGGGCGAAAACTGAAGCTTTCTTT. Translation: CASSQGAKTEAFF.

CDR3 coding DNA: TGTGCCAGCAGCTTCGCCCCTACGACTAGCGGGACCGGGGAGCTGTTTTTT. This encodes CASSFAPTTSGTGELFF. This sequence joins TRBV7-6 and TRBJ2-2; TRBD2 matches at 10 bases. The CDR3 consists of 17 residues. Germline CDR1 SGHVS, CDR2 FNYEAQ. Unmatched junction bases numbered 9, after V lost 3 bases and J lost 5 bases. Looking up the rest from reference TRBV7-6 and TRBJ2-2 gives the full variable domain: GAGVSQSPRYKVTKRGQDVALRCDPISGHVSLYWYRQALGQGPEFLTYFNYEAQQDKSGLPNDRFSAERPEGSISTLTIQRTEQRDSAMYRCASSFAPTTSGTGELFFGEGSRLTVL.

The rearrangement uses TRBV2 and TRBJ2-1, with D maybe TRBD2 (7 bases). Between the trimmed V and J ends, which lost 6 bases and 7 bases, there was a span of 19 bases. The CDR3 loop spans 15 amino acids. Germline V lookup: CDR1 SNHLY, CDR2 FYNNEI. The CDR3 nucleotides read TGTGCCAGCAGGGGGGGGGCAGCGGGTCATAATGAGCAGTTCTTC. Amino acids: CASRGGAAGHNEQFF.

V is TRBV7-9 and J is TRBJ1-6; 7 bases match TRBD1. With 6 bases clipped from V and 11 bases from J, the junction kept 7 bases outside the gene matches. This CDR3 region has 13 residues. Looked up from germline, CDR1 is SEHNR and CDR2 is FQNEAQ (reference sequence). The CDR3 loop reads CASRDNRGAPLHF. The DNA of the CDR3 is TGTGCCAGCAGAGACAACAGGGGCGCACCCCTCCACTTT. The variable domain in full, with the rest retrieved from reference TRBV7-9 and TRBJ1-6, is DTGVSQNPRHKITKRGQNVTFRCDPISEHNRLYWYRQTLGQGPEFLTYFQNEAQLEKSRLLSDRFSAERPKGSFSTLEIQRTEQGDSAMYLCASRDNRGAPLHFGNGTRLTVT.

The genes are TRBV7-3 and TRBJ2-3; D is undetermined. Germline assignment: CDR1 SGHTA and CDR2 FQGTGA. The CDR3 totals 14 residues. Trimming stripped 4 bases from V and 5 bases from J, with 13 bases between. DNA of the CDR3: TGTGCCAGCAGCTCAACCCTCTCTGTAGATACGCAGTATTTT. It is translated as CASSSTLSVDTQYF.

The CDR3, as DNA: TGCGCCAGCAGAGGGGCCACGACTAGCTTCAATGAGCAGTTCTTC. Protein sequence: CASRGATTSFNEQFF. V and J are TRBV5-1 and TRBJ2-1, with 7 nucleotides matching TRBD2. The V gene's germline CDR1 is SGHRS and CDR2 YFSETQ. There are 15 residues in the CDR3. V shed 5 bases and J 6 bases; nucleotides not matched to a gene: 11.

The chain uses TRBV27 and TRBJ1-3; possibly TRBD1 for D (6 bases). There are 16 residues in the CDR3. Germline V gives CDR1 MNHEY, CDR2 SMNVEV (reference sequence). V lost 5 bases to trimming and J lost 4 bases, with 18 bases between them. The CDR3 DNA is TGTGCCAGCAGTACGACCGGGACAAGTGTCGGAAACACCATATATTTT. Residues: CASSTTGTSVGNTIYF.